The clone carrying this T cell receptor beta chain was observed a few times. The data were obtained in a study of T cells in Graves' hyperthyroidism and ophthalmopathy. The source material, RNA transcripts, was used to amplify TCR beta CDR3 regions. HTBI primers drove first-round RT-PCR of the TCR CDR3. One entry per CDR3 protein results from TCRdb running MiXCR on the multiplex PCR reads. Of about 400,000 distinct CDR3 sequences listed, around 25% were seen once; the top ten hold 73%. Trimming stripped 1 base from V and 5 bases from J, with 18 bases between. From germline, CDR1 is SGHDT and CDR2 YYEEEE. The CDR3 spans 16 residues.

Material for sequencing was blood. The genes are TRBV5-6 and TRBJ2-5; D may match TRBD1 or TRBD2 (5 bases each). The source is a man aged 50 or older with Graves' hyperthyroidism. In DNA form, the CDR3 reads TGTGCCAGCAGCTTGAGAGGGACCAGTAGGTTGGAGACCCAGTACTTC. This translates into CASSLRGTSRLETQYF.